This T cell receptor (beta chain) was recorded in a study of T cell responses to AZD1222 COVID-19 vaccine (dated by TCRdb to the early 2020s). Looking at the study overall: TCR sequencing covered some 250 trial participants: some 210 given two doses of AZD1222 and 26 given two doses of MenACWY control vaccine. Enrollment into the trials was organized by age into subgroups of 18-55, 56-69 and 70-plus years, and those subgroups contained roughly 160, 29 and 62 TCR-sequenced participants, respectively.

On this clone: Which antigen it targets is not known. Base-call qualities are not available, and no considerably larger clone is one nucleotide away.

Including the terminal cysteine and phenylalanine, the CDR3 comprises 14 residues. This entry keeps only the CDR3 DNA: 42 bases, framed from base 1. Trimming takes 4 bases from V and 6 bases from J, and the germline ends sit 12 bases apart. From the germline V gene, CDR1 is SGHAT and CDR2 is FQNNGV. The time point label for this specimen denotes: about 28 days (+/-7) after the second vaccine dose. AZD1222 recipients given second doses at about 4 weeks or at about 12 weeks were pooled, since spike-specific TCR depth and breadth were not found to differ between the two schedules. Samples from vaccinated people were obtained from the UK trials COV001 and COV002, which included a single-blind randomized controlled phase 2/3 trial of AZD1222 (ChAdOx1 nCoV-19) in healthy adults. Trial participant PBMC samples were collected at day 0 and day 28 after the second dose for TCRbeta chain sequencing. The CDR3 regions of human TCRbeta chains were analyzed by immunosequencing. For the original study's pipeline: TCRs in the repertoires were compared against a reference library of SARS-CoV-2-specific TCRs that had been generated with the MIRA antigen-specificity platform. Breadth was defined as the fraction of unique TCRs that were SARS-CoV-2-associated, and depth was defined as the fraction of total T cells that were SARS-CoV-2-associated. Using the MIRA data, each spike-specific TCR was mapped to the spike region that the TCR reacts to and placed in a CD4 or CD8 class. Log10-transformed breadth and depth values were compared by one-way ANOVA with Sidak's multiple comparisons tests. TCRdb mirrors the immuneACCESS table, restricted to in-frame sequences. Some clones are absent from its copies; in checked studies, under half trace to an unresolved V gene, and the reason for the others is unknown. V and J calls and clone size follow that table, whereas D and trimming were derived from the DNA. This sample comprises tens of thousands of clones, 80% to 90% of them detected only once. Roughly 2.4% of the sample goes to the ten largest clones.

Broader findings and caveats from the paper: Participants were mostly white British, with more females than males. The authors suggested clonal diversity may have been underestimated. Conclusions about previously exposed vaccinees were limited because only six or seven AZD1222 recipients were SARS-CoV-2 seropositive at baseline. Epitopes outside the regions mutated in the B.1.351 and B.1.1.7 variants were reportedly recognized by nearly half of the unique spike-specific TCRs. In the small 56-69-year group, the increase in depth fell short of significance, most likely because of low power. Because no samples from the day 14 peak response were available, repertoires could be characterized only after the peak T cell response. The vaccine-associated CD4 TCRs covered the entire spike protein, and the dominant responses fell in regions 160-218 and 743-854. After two AZD1222 doses, spike-specific TCR breadth and depth were significantly higher than at day 0 and than in MenACWY recipients.

The source of this sequence is an adult who received the AZD1222 COVID-19 vaccine. This chain joins TRBV11-2 to TRBJ2-2, and possibly TRBD1, on 6 matching bases. Sequencing was performed on peripheral blood, taken 28 days after the second AZD1222 dose. The DNA sequence is TGTGCCAGCAGCTCCAACAGGGACCCCGGGGAGCTGTTTTTT. Its translation reads: CASSSNRDPGELFF.